The rows below give T cell receptor beta chains drawn from one sample of a study of blood T cell repertoires in COVID-19. TCRdb's copy holds only in-frame clones and misses some; the assay was immunoSEQ multiplex PCR. Of fewer than 150,000 clones listed, approximately 84% are singletons. Specimen: PBMCs or T cells enriched from blood (not recorded which). The source is a man between 50 and 59 years old in a cohort exposed to, infected with or recovered from COVID-19 (not recorded which). The CDR3 runs from the conserved cysteine through the conserved F or W. The order of the fields is CDR3 protein, J gene, V gene.

CASSKEAVGEKLFF	TRBJ1-4	TRBV5-6
CASSRLQGVEQFF	TRBJ2-1	TRBV7-8
CASSLAGLISYNEQFF	TRBJ2-1	TRBV7-8
CASSWDFKETQYF	TRBJ2-5	TRBV11-2
CASSESGQGRLLDF	TRBJ1-2	TRBV25-1
CASSFEGGPYEQYF	TRBJ2-7	TRBV11-2
CASSTGGSSPLHF	TRBJ1-6	TRBV19
CSVSPGTGSREQYF	TRBJ2-7	TRBV29-1
CAINPGQGGGELFF	TRBJ2-2	TRBV10-3
CASGDLLEGEQYF	TRBJ2-7	TRBV12-3/TRBV12-4
CASSIGGGYTF	TRBJ1-2	TRBV12-3/TRBV12-4
CASRGQGHSNQPQHF	TRBJ1-5	TRBV5-8
CASSTSFAELLYF	TRBJ2-7	TRBV19
CASSLAGVYNEQFF	TRBJ2-1	TRBV19
CASSRDRSSYNEQFF	TRBJ2-1	TRBV7-3
CASSRLAGGHEQYF	TRBJ2-7	TRBV13
CASRLYASGVNTGELFF	TRBJ2-2	TRBV2
CASSLGDRNEKLFF	TRBJ1-4	TRBV27
CASSQAEVAGELFF	TRBJ2-2	TRBV14
CASSLVGSQGKAFF	TRBJ1-1	TRBV7-2
CASSYKSGATYEQYF	TRBJ2-7	TRBV6-5
CASSWTGSNEQYF	TRBJ2-7	TRBV10-1
CSVSSGTGPTQETQYF	TRBJ2-5	TRBV29-1
CASSSALGAADTQYF	TRBJ2-3	TRBV4-1
CASSLAPAGGYEQYF	TRBJ2-7	TRBV5-4
CASSARDRGAYNEQFF	TRBJ2-1	TRBV5-1
CASSDGLHSGANVLTF	TRBJ2-6	TRBV6-1
CAISEAAVYTEAFF	TRBJ1-1	TRBV10-3
CASSLEASKGYTF	TRBJ1-2	TRBV7-9
CASSVGTATGNTIYF	TRBJ1-3	TRBV9
CASSVEGETRSTDTQYF	TRBJ2-3	TRBV9
CASNPTGIGGELFF	TRBJ2-2	TRBV27
CASGRGTSYNEQFF	TRBJ2-1	TRBV12-5
CASSPGSGRELFF	TRBJ2-2	TRBV3-1/TRBV3-2
CASSIDPTSSNEQYF	TRBJ2-7	TRBV19
CASSPPTSGSMDF	TRBJ2-5	TRBV5-1
CASTNGRNEQFF	TRBJ2-1	TRBV6-5